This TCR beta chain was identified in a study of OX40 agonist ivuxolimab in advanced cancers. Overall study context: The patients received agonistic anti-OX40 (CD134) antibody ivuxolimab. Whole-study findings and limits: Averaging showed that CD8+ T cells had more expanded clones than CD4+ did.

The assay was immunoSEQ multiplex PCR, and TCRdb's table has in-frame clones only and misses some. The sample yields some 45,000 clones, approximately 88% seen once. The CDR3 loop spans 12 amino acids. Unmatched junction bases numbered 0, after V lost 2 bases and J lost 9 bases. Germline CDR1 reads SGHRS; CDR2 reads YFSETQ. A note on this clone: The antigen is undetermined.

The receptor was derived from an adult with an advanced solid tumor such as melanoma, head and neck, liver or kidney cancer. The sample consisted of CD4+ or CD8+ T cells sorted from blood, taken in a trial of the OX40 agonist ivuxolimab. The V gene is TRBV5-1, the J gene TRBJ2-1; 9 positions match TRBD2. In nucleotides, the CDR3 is TGCGCCAGCAGCTTTAGCGGGGGTGAGCAGTTCTTC. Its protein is CASSFSGGEQFF.